Here is one T cell receptor (beta chain) with its context. Germline V gene data show CDR1 as MNHEY and CDR2 as SVGAGI. The J segment lost 4 bases and the V segment lost 8 bases, leaving 3 bases of the junction unmatched. The CDR3 has 14 residues. The source of the sample is a study of blood T cell repertoires in COVID-19. Study at large: COVID-19 samples collected from the United States, Italy and Spain covered acute and convalescent phases.

Methods used by the authors: Scientists estimated how many nucleated cells there were by amplifying reference gene primers. The protocol was immunoSEQ multiplex PCR, while the TCRdb copy is restricted to in-frame clones and leaves out a portion. V, J and clone size are taken as reported in that table, and D and trimming were inferred from the DNA itself. The table shows about 200,000 clones, with about nine tenths occurring only once. This chain links TRBV6-5 with TRBJ2-2; TRBD1 matches 11 bases. The receptor was isolated from a man aged 50-59 years with acute or convalescent COVID-19. The sample comprised peripheral blood. The chain's CDR3 is CASWGQGGTGELFF. CDR3 in DNA: TGTGCCAGCTGGGGACAGGGGGGCACCGGGGAGCTGTTTTTT.